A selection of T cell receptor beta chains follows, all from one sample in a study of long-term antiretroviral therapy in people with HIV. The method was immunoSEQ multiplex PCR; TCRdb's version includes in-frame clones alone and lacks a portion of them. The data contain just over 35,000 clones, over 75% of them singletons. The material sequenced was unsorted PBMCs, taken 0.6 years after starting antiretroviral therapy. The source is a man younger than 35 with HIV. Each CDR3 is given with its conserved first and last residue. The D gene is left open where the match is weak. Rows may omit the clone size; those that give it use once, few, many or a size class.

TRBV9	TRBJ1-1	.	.	TGTGCCAGCAGCTTCAACAGCATGAACACTGAAGCTTTCTTT	CASSFNSMNTEAFF
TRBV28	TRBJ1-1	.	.	TGTGCCAGCAGTCAATCTACACGGATGAACACTGAAGCTTTCTTT	CASSQSTRMNTEAFF
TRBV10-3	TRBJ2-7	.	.	TGTGCCATCAGTGAGAGGGGTTACGAGCAGTACTTC	CAISERGYEQYF
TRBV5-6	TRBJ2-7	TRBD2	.	TGTGCCAGCAGCTTGTTTAGCGGGAGTCCGAGCTACGAGCAGTACTTC	CASSLFSGSPSYEQYF
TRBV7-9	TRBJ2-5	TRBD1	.	TGTGCCAGCAGAGAATGGGGACAGGTCATACAAGAGACCCAGTACTTC	CASREWGQVIQETQYF
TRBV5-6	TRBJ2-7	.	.	TGTGCCAGCAGCCCCGCGAGGGTCTCCTACGAGCAGTACTTC	CASSPARVSYEQYF
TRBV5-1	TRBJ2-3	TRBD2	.	TGCGCCAGCAGCTTGGCCGCGGGAGGGCGTACAGATACGCAGTATTTT	CASSLAAGGRTDTQYF
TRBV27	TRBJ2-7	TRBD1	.	TGTGCCAGCAGTTGGGGGACAGGATCCTACGAGCAGTACTTC	CASSWGTGSYEQYF
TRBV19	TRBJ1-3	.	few	TGTGCCAGTAGTACAATGGGACGTCGCTCTGGAAACACCATATATTTT	CASSTMGRRSGNTIYF
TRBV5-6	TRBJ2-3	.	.	TGTGCCAGCAGCTTGTCCGGGGCCGGTCTAGATACGCAGTATTTT	CASSLSGAGLDTQYF